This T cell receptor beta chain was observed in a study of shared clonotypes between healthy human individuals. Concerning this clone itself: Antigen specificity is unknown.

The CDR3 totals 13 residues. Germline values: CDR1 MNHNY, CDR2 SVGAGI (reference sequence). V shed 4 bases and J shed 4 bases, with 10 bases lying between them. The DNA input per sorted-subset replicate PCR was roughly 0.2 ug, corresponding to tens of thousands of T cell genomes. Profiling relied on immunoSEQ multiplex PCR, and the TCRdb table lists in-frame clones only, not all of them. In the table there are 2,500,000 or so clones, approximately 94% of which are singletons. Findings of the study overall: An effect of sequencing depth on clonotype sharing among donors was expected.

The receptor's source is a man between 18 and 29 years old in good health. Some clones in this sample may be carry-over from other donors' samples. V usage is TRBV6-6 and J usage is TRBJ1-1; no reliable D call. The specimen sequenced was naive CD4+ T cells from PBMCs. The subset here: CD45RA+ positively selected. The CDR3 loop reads CASSFWTTTEAFF. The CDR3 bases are TGTGCCAGCAGTTTCTGGACGACCACTGAAGCTTTCTTT.